These 29 T cell receptor beta chains share one sample of origin, sequenced in a study of control samples from healthy donors and cancer patients (TCRdb year 2020). Libraries were built with the immunoSEQ multiplex PCR assay. The clones in this table, taken by TCRdb from immuneACCESS, are in-frame only. Not every clone is retained; where verified, under half of the shortfall comes from an unresolved V gene, and the cause of the rest is unknown. For this sample there are around 86,000 clones; 70% to 90% appear just once. The ten biggest clones cover roughly 2% of the sample. Material: PBMCs. The receptors stem from a woman aged 55-75 years with head and neck cancer.

This chain connects TRBV7-8 to TRBJ2-1, with a possible D match to TRBD2 (7 bases). This CDR3 comprises 15 residues. CDR1 and CDR2 (germline): SGHVS, FQNEAQ. V was pared by 5 bases and J by 6 bases, with 17 bases between. The CDR3 region is CASSRRGGFGNEQFF. CDR3 bases: TGTGCCAGCAGCCGAAGGGGGGGGTTTGGCAATGAGCAGTTCTTC.

CDR3 loop: CASRLTSGWDYEQYF. CDR3 nucleotides: TGCGCCAGCAGGCTTACTAGCGGTTGGGACTACGAGCAGTACTTC. V gene TRBV4-1 combines with J gene TRBJ2-7, with 8 bases aligning to TRBD2. CDR1 and CDR2 from the germline V gene are MGHRA and YSYEKL. The CDR3 spans 15 residues. Losses at the gene ends were 6 bases for V and 3 bases for J; bases not matched to a gene: 10.

The V gene is TRBV7-2, the J gene TRBJ2-7, with a tentative D call TRBD2 (5 bases). Germline V gene sequence: CDR1 SGHTA, CDR2 FQGNSA. With 0 bases removed from V and 2 bases from J, the gap between germline ends came to 11 bases. The CDR3 covers 15 residues. The CDR3 spells CASSLAASSPYEQYF. CDR3 in DNA: TGTGCCAGCAGCTTAGCGGCTAGCAGCCCCTACGAGCAGTACTTC.

The table lists this clone with a count of one. This rearrangement joins TRBV27 to TRBJ2-3; 10 bases line up with TRBD2. Germline CDR1 reads MNHEY; CDR2 reads SMNVEV (reference sequence). J lost 2 bases, V lost 9 bases, and 14 bases had no gene match. The CDR3 sequence is 17 residues long. The CDR3: CASSPSGSFLFTDTQYF. CDR3 coding DNA: TGTGCCAGTTCCCCTAGCGGGAGTTTCCTTTTCACAGATACGCAGTATTTT.

V is TRBV7-2 and J is TRBJ1-6, with no clear D. Looked up from germline, CDR1 is SGHTA and CDR2 is FQGNSA. The CDR3 totals 13 residues. The ends were cut back, 1 base at V and 14 bases at J, with 12 bases in the middle. CDR3 region: CASSLVRVQTLHF. In DNA, the CDR3 is TGTGCCAGCAGCTTAGTGCGGGTACAAACCCTCCACTTT.

This clone came up once. The V and J genes are TRBV4-3 and TRBJ2-1, with D maybe TRBD2 (6 bases). The CDR3 loop spans 16 amino acids. Germline loops: CDR1 LGHNA, CDR2 YSLEER. V lost 0 bases, J lost 1 base, and 10 bases lay in between. CDR3 amino acids: CASSQDGTPSYNEQFF. The CDR3 DNA sequence: TGCGCCAGCAGCCAAGATGGGACTCCATCCTACAATGAGCAGTTCTTC.

J is TRBJ2-7 and V is TRBV11-2, with 12 bases fitting TRBD2. The CDR3 length is 14 residues. The V gene end was trimmed by 7 bases and the J gene end by 7 bases; junction bases not matched to a gene: 8. Germline V gene lookup returns CDR1 SGHAT and CDR2 FQNNGV. The CDR3 here is CASTRLAGDREQYF. The CDR3 DNA reads TGTGCCAGCACCCGACTAGCGGGAGATCGGGAGCAGTACTTC. Using reference TRBV11-2 and TRBJ2-7 for the parts outside the CDR3, the full variable domain is EAGVAQSPRYKIIEKRQSVAFWCNPISGHATLYWYQQILGQGPKLLIQFQNNGVVDDSQLPKDRFSAERLKGVDSTLKIQPAKLEDSAVYLCASTRLAGDREQYFGPGTRLTVT.

V usage is TRBV4-1 and J usage is TRBJ1-5, with D uncertain. CDR1 is MGHRA, CDR2 YSYEKL, per germline. CDR3 size: 15 residues. Trimming stripped 0 bases from V and 2 bases from J, with 8 bases between. The CDR3 spells CASSQEDGRNQPQHF. The CDR3 region has the DNA TGCGCCAGCAGCCAAGAGGACGGCCGCAATCAGCCCCAGCATTTT.

The rearrangement links TRBV7-2 to TRBJ2-2, with D perhaps TRBD2 (6 bases). The CDR3 loop spans 16 amino acids. With 1 base removed from V and 3 bases from J, the gap between germline ends came to 12 bases. Germline V gene sequence: CDR1 SGHTA, CDR2 FQGNSA. CDR3 coding DNA: TGTGCCAGCAGCTTAGTAGGAGGGCCTGACACCGGGGAGCTGTTTTTT. It yields the protein CASSLVGGPDTGELFF.

This rearrangement joins TRBV7-2 to TRBJ2-7; 8 bases agree with TRBD1. The CDR3 has 16 residues. V was pared by 5 bases and J by 1 base, with 10 bases of the junction left unmatched. CDR1 and CDR2 from the germline V gene are SGHTA and FQGNSA. The CDR3 spells CASSDSGTGFSYEQYF. The CDR3 DNA is TGTGCCAGCAGCGACTCCGGGACAGGATTTTCCTACGAGCAGTACTTC.

This sequence joins TRBV7-3 and TRBJ1-3; no firm D call. This CDR3 is 16 amino acids long. With 4 bases removed from V and 2 bases from J, the gap between germline ends came to 15 bases. Per the germline V gene, CDR1 is SGHTA and CDR2 is FQGTGA. As DNA, the CDR3 is TGTGCCAGCAGCTCGGGTCCTAACGGGGCTGGAAACACCATATATTTT. This sequence encodes CASSSGPNGAGNTIYF.

This chain connects TRBV12-3 or TRBV12-4 to TRBJ2-7; D not resolved. Trimming pared 3 bases from V and 5 bases from J, leaving 11 bases between. CDR3 length equals 13 residues. As DNA, the CDR3 is TGTGCCAGCAGTTTTTTGGGGTCCCACGAGCAGTACTTC. Translation: CASSFLGSHEQYF.

The chain has TRBV11-3 and TRBJ2-1; D uncertain. The CDR3 consists of 13 residues. The V end lost 2 bases, the J end lost 3 bases, and 5 bases lay between the germline ends. Germline loops: CDR1 SGHNT, CDR2 YENEEA. The CDR3 sequence: CASSLNLYNEQFF. In nucleotides, the CDR3 is TGTGCCAGCAGCTTAAACCTCTACAATGAGCAGTTCTTC.

V usage is TRBV14 and J usage is TRBJ2-7; TRBD2 agrees at 10 bases. The J segment lost 5 bases and the V segment lost 3 bases, leaving 7 bases of the junction unmatched. This CDR3 spans 15 amino acids. Germline values: CDR1 SGHDN, CDR2 FVKESK. The CDR3 loop reads CASSQQREGPDEQYF. Here the CDR3 DNA reads TGTGCCAGCAGCCAGCAGCGGGAGGGCCCAGACGAGCAGTACTTC.

V is TRBV6-6 and J is TRBJ2-5; either TRBD1 or TRBD2 may supply D (5 bases each). CDR1 is MNHNY, CDR2 SVGAGI, per germline (reference sequence). The CDR3 consists of 16 residues. Trimming took 6 bases from V and 5 from J, leaving 22 bases between them. CDR3 nucleotide sequence: TGTGCCAGCAGATCTGTATGGGGGAATAAACCGGAGACCCAGTACTTC. It codes for CASRSVWGNKPETQYF.

The chain joins TRBV6-1 to TRBJ1-2; D call uncertain. Trimming removed 3 bases at V and 2 bases at J, with 10 bases between. This CDR3 spans 14 amino acids. CDR1 and CDR2 from the germline V gene are MNHNS and SASEGT. CDR3 region: CASSDIMGNYGYTF. In DNA form, the CDR3 reads TGTGCCAGCAGTGATATCATGGGAAACTATGGCTACACCTTC.

The chain carries TRBV7-9 and TRBJ1-3, with D uncertain. CDR3 length: 14 amino acids. CDR1 and CDR2 (germline): SEHNR, FQNEAQ (reference sequence). V dropped 8 bases and J dropped 0 bases, with 11 bases sitting between them. As DNA, the CDR3 is TGTGCCAGCCGGAGAGAGGGCTCTGGAAACACCATATATTTT. It specifies CASRREGSGNTIYF.

This chain links TRBV7-2 with TRBJ2-1; 8 bases are shared with TRBD2. Looked up from germline, CDR1 is SGHTA and CDR2 is FQGNSA. The CDR3 has 14 residues. Trimming cost V 1 base and J 9 bases; bases outside gene matches: 5. The CDR3 sequence: CASSLGGRLGEQFF. CDR3 in DNA: TGTGCCAGCAGCTTAGGCGGGAGGCTCGGTGAGCAGTTCTTC.

The V call is TRBV4-1, the J call TRBJ2-5; possible D gene TRBD1, 5 bases. From germline, CDR1 is MGHRA and CDR2 YSYEKL. V lost 2 bases and J 2 bases, leaving 12 bases between the germline ends. This CDR3 region has 15 residues. This CDR3 reads CASSQQQAGQETQYF. CDR3 nucleotide sequence: TGCGCCAGCAGCCAACAACAGGCCGGACAAGAGACCCAGTACTTC.

The chain uses TRBV19 and TRBJ2-1; 8 nucleotides agree with TRBD2. The CDR3 runs to 15 residues. Per germline, CDR1 LNHDA and CDR2 SQIVND (reference sequence). The V segment lost 4 bases and the J segment 4 bases; nucleotides outside the gene matches: 6. For the CDR3, the DNA is TGTGCCAGTAGTAACCCGGGAGGGCCATACAATGAGCAGTTCTTC. It encodes CASSNPGGPYNEQFF.

The rearrangement uses TRBV5-1 and TRBJ1-2; D perhaps matches TRBD1 (5 bases). Looked up from germline, CDR1 is SGHRS and CDR2 is YFSETQ. The CDR3 totals 17 residues. Trimming removed 1 base from V and 3 bases from J, with 19 bases in between. The CDR3 coding sequence is TGCGCCAGCAGCTTGAGGCCCCCCGGGAGGGGCGACTATGGCTACACCTTC. This gives the protein CASSLRPPGRGDYGYTF.

V usage is TRBV25-1 and J usage is TRBJ2-2; TRBD2 agrees at 7 bases. Germline V gene sequence: CDR1 MGHDK, CDR2 SYGVNS. The CDR3 extends over 16 amino acids. With V trimmed by 7 bases and J by 0 bases, 8 bases remained unmatched. CDR3 in amino acids: CASTTGLLANTGELFF. CDR3 coding DNA: TGTGCCAGCACCACGGGACTACTGGCGAACACCGGGGAGCTGTTTTTT.

With respect to this clone: Within the sample, other DNA sequences also encode this same CDR3. This chain links TRBV3-1 (or the pseudogene TRBV3-2) with TRBJ2-7; D is unclear. Germline-derived CDR1 and CDR2 are LGHDT and YNNKEL (reference sequence). The CDR3 covers 12 residues. Trimming cost V 3 bases and J 1 base, with 4 bases left between them. CDR3 amino acids: CASSQGSYEQYF. The DNA for the CDR3 is TGTGCCAGCAGCCAGGGGTCCTACGAGCAGTACTTC.

The genes are TRBV29-1 and TRBJ2-3, with a weak D call TRBD1 (6 bases). Germline values: CDR1 SQVTM, CDR2 ANQGSEA. The germline V and J ends were trimmed by 6 bases and 4 bases, with 17 bases remaining between them. CDR3 length: 14 amino acids. Written as DNA, the CDR3 is TGCAGCGTCTGGGGGCCAGGGGTGGCAGATACGCAGTATTTT. It encodes CSVWGPGVADTQYF.

The V and J genes are TRBV6-6 and TRBJ2-4; no clear D. CDR3 length: 16 amino acids. V dropped 3 bases and J dropped 6 bases, with 18 bases sitting between them. Germline CDR1 is MNHNY and CDR2 is SVGAGI (reference sequence). The CDR3 region is CASSYTGSRTGNIQYF. CDR3 nucleotide sequence: TGTGCCAGCAGTTATACTGGCAGCAGAACGGGAAACATTCAGTACTTC.

This clone was recorded only once. The chain employs TRBV27 and TRBJ2-5; 7 bases agree with TRBD1. Germline V lookup: CDR1 MNHEY, CDR2 SMNVEV (reference sequence). CDR3 length equals 14 residues. The V gene end was trimmed by 3 bases and the J gene end by 1 base; junction bases not matched to a gene: 2. The CDR3 reads CASSLGTAQETQYF. The CDR3 bases are TGTGCCAGCAGTTTGGGGACAGCCCAAGAGACCCAGTACTTC.

The chain carries TRBV6-6 and TRBJ2-7; D remains unclear. With 4 bases removed from V and 10 bases from J, the gap between germline ends came to 20 bases. Germline assignment: CDR1 MNHNY and CDR2 SVGAGI (reference sequence). The CDR3 length is 14 residues. Written as DNA, the CDR3 is TGTGCCAGCAGTTCCGACACCGTGGTTATTCACCAGTACTTC. This sequence encodes CASSSDTVVIHQYF.

The chain joins TRBV3-1 (or the pseudogene TRBV3-2) to TRBJ2-7; 11 nucleotides line up with TRBD2. This CDR3 spans 16 amino acids. The junction had 8 bases not matched to a gene; V was cut back by 4 bases and J by 3 bases. Germline V CDR1 and CDR2: LGHDT, YNNKEL (reference sequence). CDR3 nucleotides: TGTGCCAGCAGCCTTATCGGGACTAGCGGCTACTACGAGCAGTACTTC. Translation: CASSLIGTSGYYEQYF.

The chain couples TRBV18 to TRBJ1-1; D is undetermined. The V end was cut by 0 bases, the J end by 6 bases, with 8 bases between. The CDR3 contains 13 residues. Germline CDR1 reads KGHSH; CDR2 reads LQKENI. The CDR3 nucleotides read TGTGCCAGCTCACCACCAAGGAAAGCTGAAGCTTTCTTT. Translation gives CASSPPRKAEAFF.